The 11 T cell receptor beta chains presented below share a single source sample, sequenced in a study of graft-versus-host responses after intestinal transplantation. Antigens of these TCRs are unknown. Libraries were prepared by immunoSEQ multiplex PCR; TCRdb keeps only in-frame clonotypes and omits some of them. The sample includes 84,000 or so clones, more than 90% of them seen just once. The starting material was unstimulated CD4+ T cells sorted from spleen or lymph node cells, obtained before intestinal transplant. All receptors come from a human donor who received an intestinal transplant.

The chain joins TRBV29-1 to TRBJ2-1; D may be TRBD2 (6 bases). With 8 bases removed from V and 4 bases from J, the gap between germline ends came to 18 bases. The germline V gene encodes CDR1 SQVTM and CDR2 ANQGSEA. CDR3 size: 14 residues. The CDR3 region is CSCGRREGYNEQFF. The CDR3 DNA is TGCAGCTGTGGGAGGCGGGAAGGATACAATGAGCAGTTCTTC.

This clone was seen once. CDR3 sequence (DNA): TGTGCCAGCACTACTTTGACAGGTTTCACAGATACGCAGTATTTT. Translated: CASTTLTGFTDTQYF. The V and J genes are TRBV18 and TRBJ2-3; tentative D call: TRBD1 (6 bases). The V gene lost 8 bases and the J gene lost 2 bases, with 17 bases spanning the gap. CDR1 is KGHSH, CDR2 LQKENI, per germline. This CDR3 region has 15 residues.

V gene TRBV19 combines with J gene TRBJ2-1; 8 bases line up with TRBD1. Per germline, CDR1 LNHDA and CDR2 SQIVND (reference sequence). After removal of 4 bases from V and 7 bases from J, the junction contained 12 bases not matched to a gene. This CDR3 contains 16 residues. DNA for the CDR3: TGTGCCAGTAGTAGCCACGACAGGGGCCTGGGGAATGAGCAGTTCTTC. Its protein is CASSSHDRGLGNEQFF.

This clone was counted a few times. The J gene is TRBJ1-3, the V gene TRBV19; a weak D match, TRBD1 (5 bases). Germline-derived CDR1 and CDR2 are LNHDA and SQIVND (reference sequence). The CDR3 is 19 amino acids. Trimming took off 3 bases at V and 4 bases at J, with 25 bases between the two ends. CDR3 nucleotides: TGTGCCAGTAGTATCAAGTCCCGACAGCCGCTAACTCTGGGAAACACCATATATTTT. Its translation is CASSIKSRQPLTLGNTIYF.

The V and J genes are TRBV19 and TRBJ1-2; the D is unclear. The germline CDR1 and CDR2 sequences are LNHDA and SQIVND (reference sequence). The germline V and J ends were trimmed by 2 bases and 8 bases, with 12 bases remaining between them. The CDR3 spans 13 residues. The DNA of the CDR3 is TGTGCCAGTAGTATAAACCGTTCCCGGGGCTACACCTTC. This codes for CASSINRSRGYTF.

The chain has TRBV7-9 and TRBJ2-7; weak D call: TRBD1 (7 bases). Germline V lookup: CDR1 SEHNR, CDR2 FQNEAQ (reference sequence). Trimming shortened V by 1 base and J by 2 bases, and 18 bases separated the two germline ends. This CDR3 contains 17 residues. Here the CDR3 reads CASSLGQGGTGAYEQYF. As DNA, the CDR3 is TGTGCCAGCAGCTTAGGTCAGGGGGGCACGGGAGCCTACGAGCAGTACTTC.

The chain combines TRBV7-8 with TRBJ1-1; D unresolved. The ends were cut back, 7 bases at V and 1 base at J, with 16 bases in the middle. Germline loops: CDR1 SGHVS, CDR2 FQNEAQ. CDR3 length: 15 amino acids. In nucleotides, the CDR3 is TGTGCCAGCACCCTCAACGGCGGGTCGAACACTGAAGCTTTCTTT. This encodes CASTLNGGSNTEAFF.

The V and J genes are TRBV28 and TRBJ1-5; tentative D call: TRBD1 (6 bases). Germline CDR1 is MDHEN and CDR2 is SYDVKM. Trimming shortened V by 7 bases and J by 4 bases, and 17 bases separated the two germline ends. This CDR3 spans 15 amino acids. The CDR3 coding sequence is TGTGCCAGCACTCTACCGGGACAAAGAAATCAGCCCCAGCATTTT. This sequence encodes CASTLPGQRNQPQHF. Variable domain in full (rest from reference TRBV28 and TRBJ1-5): DVKVTQSSRYLVKRTGEKVFLECVQDMDHENMFWYRQDPGLGLRLIYFSYDVKMKEKGDIPEGYSVSREKKERFSLILESASTNQTSMYLCASTLPGQRNQPQHFGDGTRLSIL.

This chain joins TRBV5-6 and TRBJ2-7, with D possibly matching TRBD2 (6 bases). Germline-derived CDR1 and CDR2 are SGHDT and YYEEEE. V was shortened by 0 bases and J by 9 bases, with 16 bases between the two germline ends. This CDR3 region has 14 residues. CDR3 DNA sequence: TGTGCCAGCAGCTTGGAAAGGCGGGAACTGGGGCAGTACTTC. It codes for CASSLERRELGQYF. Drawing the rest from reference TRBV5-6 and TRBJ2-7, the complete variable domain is DAGVTQSPTHLIKTRGQQVTLRCSPKSGHDTVSWYQQALGQGPQFIFQYYEEEERQRGNFPDRFSGHQFPNYSSELNVNALLLGDSALYLCASSLERRELGQYFGPGTRLTVT.

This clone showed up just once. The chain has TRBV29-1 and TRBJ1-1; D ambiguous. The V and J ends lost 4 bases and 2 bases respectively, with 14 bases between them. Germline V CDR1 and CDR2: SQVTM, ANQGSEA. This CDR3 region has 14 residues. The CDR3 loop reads CSVAAEVLNTEAFF. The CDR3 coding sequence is TGCAGCGTTGCTGCGGAGGTTCTCAACACTGAAGCTTTCTTT.

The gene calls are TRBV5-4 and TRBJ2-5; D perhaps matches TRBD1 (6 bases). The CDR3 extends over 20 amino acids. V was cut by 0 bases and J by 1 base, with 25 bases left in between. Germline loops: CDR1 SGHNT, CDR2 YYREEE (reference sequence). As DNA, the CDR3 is TGTGCCAGCAGCTTGGCCACCGGTCAAAACTTCAGGGGCCGCCAAGAGACCCAGTACTTC. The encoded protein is CASSLATGQNFRGRQETQYF.